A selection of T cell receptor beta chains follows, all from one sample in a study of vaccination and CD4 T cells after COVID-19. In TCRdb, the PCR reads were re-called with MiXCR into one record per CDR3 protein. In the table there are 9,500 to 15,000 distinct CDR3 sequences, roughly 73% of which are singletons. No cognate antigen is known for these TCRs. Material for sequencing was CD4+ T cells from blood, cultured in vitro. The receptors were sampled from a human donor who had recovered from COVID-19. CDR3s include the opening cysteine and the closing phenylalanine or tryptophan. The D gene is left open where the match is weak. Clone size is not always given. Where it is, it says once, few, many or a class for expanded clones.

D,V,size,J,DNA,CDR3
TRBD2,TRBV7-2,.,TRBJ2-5,TGTGCCAGCATGGGGGGGAGTGGGGTCCGGGGGACCCAGTACTTC,CASMGGSGVRGTQYF
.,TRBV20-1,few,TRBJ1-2,TGCAGTGGCGGGAGCTTTAACTATGGCTACACCTTC,CSGGSFNYGYTF
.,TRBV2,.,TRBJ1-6,TGTGCCAGCGGGACGGTTCGCACACCCCTCCACTTT,CASGTVRTPLHF
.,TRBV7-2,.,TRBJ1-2,TGTGCCAGCAGCGTCCCCTGGGGGCGAGGGGATGGCTACACCTTC,CASSVPWGRGDGYTF
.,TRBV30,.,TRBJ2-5,TGTGCCTGGAGTGAGGGGGAAGAGACCCAGTACTTC,CAWSEGEETQYF
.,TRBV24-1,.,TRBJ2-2,TGTGCCACCAGTGATTGGGCCGGGGAGCTGTTTTTT,CATSDWAGELFF
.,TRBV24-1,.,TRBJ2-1,TGTGCCACCAGTGATCATTCAACTTGGCGGGCTGAGCAGTTCTTC,CATSDHSTWRAEQFF
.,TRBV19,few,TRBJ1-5,TGTGCCAGTAGCTTAAGGGACAATCAGCCCCAGCATTTT,CASSLRDNQPQHF
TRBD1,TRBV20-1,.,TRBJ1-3,TGCAGTGCTAGAGGGGACAGGGGAGCGGGAAACACCATATATTTT,CSARGDRGAGNTIYF
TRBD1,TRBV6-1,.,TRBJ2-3,TGTGCCAGCAGGGAGACAGGGGCACTCACAGATACGCAGTATTTT,CASRETGALTDTQYF
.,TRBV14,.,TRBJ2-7,TGTGCCAGCAGCCAAGACTCGCCTTACGAGCAGTACTTC,CASSQDSPYEQYF
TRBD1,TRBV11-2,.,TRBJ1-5,TGTGCCAGCAGCTTAGCCGGAAGGACAGGGGCCATTCAGCCCCAGCATTTT,CASSLAGRTGAIQPQHF
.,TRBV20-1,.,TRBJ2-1,TGCAGTGCTAGATCCTTGGAGCGGTGGTTTGGCAATGAGCAGTTCTTC,CSARSLERWFGNEQFF
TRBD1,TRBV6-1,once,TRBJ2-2,TGTGCCAGCAGTGTAACACAGGGGGCGGTCACCGGGGAGCTGTTTTTT,CASSVTQGAVTGELFF
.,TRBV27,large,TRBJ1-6,TGTGCCAGCAGTTTATCTTTAGGGGTGATTTCACCCCTCCACTTT,CASSLSLGVISPLHF
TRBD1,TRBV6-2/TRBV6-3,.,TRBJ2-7,TGTGCCAGCAGGCCGGGACAGACCCACGAGCAGTACTTC,CASRPGQTHEQYF
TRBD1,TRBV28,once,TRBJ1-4,TGTGCCACCCGACAGGGGAACGTAGCTAATGAAAAACTGTTTTTT,CATRQGNVANEKLFF
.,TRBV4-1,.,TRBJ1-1,TGCGCCAGCAGCGGCCGAACCAACGGGAACACTGAAGCTTTCTTT,CASSGRTNGNTEAFF
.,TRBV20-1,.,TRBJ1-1,TGCAGTGCTAGTAACAGACCGAACACTGAAGCTTTCTTT,CSASNRPNTEAFF
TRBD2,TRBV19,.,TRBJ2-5,TGTGCCAGTAGTATTTCCCTCCCGGGACTAGCGGGAGAGACCCAGTACTTC,CASSISLPGLAGETQYF
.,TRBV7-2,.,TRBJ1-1,TGTGCCAGCAGCCCGGGAGGGCAGGTCACTGAAGCTTTCTTT,CASSPGGQVTEAFF
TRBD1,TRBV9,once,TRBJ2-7,TGTGCCAGCAGCCGAGACCGGGACAGGGGGCGCGAGCAGTACTTC,CASSRDRDRGREQYF
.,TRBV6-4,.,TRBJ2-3,TGTGCCAGCAGTCTGAGACCTAGCACAGATACGCAGTATTTT,CASSLRPSTDTQYF
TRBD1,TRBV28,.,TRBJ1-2,TGTGCCAGCAGCCTTTTGTGGGCTACCGGGACAGGGCACTATGGCTACACCTTC,CASSLLWATGTGHYGYTF
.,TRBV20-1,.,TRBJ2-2,TGCAGTGCCCCTGGACTACTCGTCGGAGCCGGGGAGCTGTTTTTT,CSAPGLLVGAGELFF
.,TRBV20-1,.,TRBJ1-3,TGCAGTGCTAGTAGACGGGGGGCAGGTGGAAACACCATATATTTT,CSASRRGAGGNTIYF
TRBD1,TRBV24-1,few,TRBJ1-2,TGTGCCACCAGTGAACAGGGGATGCGTGGCTACACCTTC,CATSEQGMRGYTF
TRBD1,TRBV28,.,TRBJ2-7,TGTGCCAGCACACGGCGACAGGGAACGTCCTACGAGCAGTACTTC,CASTRRQGTSYEQYF
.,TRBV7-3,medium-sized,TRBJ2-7,TGTGCCAGCAGCTTAATTCACGGCTCCTACGAGCAGTACTTC,CASSLIHGSYEQYF
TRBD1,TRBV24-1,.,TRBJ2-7,TGTGCCACCAGTGATTGGGGACAGACAGGGAGCTACGAGCAGTACTTC,CATSDWGQTGSYEQYF
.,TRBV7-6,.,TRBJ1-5,TGTGCCAGCAGCCGACCGAATCAGCCCCAGCATTTT,CASSRPNQPQHF
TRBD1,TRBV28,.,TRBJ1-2,TGTGCCGGATCGGACAGGTTGGGCGGCTACACCTTC,CAGSDRLGGYTF
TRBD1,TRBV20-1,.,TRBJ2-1,TGCAGTGCTGACAAACCCGGGACAGGGACAAATGAGCAGTTCTTC,CSADKPGTGTNEQFF
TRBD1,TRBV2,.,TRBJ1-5,TGTGCCAGCAAGGGACAGGGAGGTCAGCCCCAGCATTTT,CASKGQGGQPQHF
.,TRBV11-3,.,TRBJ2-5,TGTGCCACAGATGAGAGGCAAGAGACCCAGTACTTC,CATDERQETQYF
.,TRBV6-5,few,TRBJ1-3,TGTGCCAGCAGTTACATGGACTCTGGAAACACCATATATTTT,CASSYMDSGNTIYF
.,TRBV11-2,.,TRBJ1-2,TGTGCCAGCAGCCAGTGGGGGGGTTATGGCTACACCTTC,CASSQWGGYGYTF
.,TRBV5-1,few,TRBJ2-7,TGCGCCAGCAGCTCCGTCGGTTACGAGCAGTACTTC,CASSSVGYEQYF
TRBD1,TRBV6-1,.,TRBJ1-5,TGTGCCAGCAGTGAAGCGATAAGGGGGCCTCATCAGCCCCAGCATTTT,CASSEAIRGPHQPQHF
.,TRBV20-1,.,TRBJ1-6,TGCAGTGCTGGGACCCCGAGGGTTTCACCCCTCCACTTT,CSAGTPRVSPLHF
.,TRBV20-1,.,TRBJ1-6,TGCAGTGCTAGAGCCACGGGGGGGCGCTCCTATAATTCACCCCTCCACTTT,CSARATGGRSYNSPLHF
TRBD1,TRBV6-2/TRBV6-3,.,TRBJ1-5,TGTGCCAGCAGACGCGGGACAGGGGGATCGATAGGACAGCCCCAGCATTTT,CASRRGTGGSIGQPQHF
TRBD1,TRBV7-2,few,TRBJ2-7,TGTGCCAGCAGCTTAATCCGGGGACAGGGGGCCCACGAGCAGTACTTC,CASSLIRGQGAHEQYF
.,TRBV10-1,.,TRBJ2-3,TGCGCCAGCAGTCCAGGAGGTAGCGGAACAGGTGATACGCAGTATTTT,CASSPGGSGTGDTQYF
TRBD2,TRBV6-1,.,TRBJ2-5,TGTGCCAGCAGTGACGCCGGGACTAGCGGGTTTGAGACCCAGTACTTC,CASSDAGTSGFETQYF
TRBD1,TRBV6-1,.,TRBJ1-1,TGTGCCAGCAGCCCCGCCGGGACAGGGTCCCGGAACACTGAAGCTTTCTTT,CASSPAGTGSRNTEAFF
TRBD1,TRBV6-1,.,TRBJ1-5,TGTGCCAGCAGTGGGACAGGTGGGGCTTTTGTCAATCAGCCCCAGCATTTT,CASSGTGGAFVNQPQHF
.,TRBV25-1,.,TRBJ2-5,TGTGCCAGCAGTGAGGTCAACTACCAAGAGACCCAGTACTTC,CASSEVNYQETQYF
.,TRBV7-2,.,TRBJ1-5,TGTGCCAGCAGCCTGACGCATTATCAGCCCCAGCATTTT,CASSLTHYQPQHF